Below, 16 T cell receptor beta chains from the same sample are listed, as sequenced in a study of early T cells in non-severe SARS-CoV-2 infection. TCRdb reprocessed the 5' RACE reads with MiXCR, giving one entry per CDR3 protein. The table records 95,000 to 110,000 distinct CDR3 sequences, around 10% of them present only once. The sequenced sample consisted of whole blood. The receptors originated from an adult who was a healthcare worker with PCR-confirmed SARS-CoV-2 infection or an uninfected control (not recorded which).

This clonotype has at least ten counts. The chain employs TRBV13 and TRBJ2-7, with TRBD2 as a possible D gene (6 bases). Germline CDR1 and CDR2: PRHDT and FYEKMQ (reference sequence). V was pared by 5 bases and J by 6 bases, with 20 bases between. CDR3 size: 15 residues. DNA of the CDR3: TGTGCCAGCAGCCCGCGGCAATCCCGGGGGACCGAGCAGTACTTC. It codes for CASSPRQSRGTEQYF.

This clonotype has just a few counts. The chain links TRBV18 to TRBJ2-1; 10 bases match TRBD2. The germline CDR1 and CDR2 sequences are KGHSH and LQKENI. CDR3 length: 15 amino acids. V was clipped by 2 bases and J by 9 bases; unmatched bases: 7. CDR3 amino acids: CASSPNLAGGGEQFF. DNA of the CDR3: TGTGCCAGCTCACCAAACTTAGCGGGAGGAGGTGAGCAGTTCTTC.

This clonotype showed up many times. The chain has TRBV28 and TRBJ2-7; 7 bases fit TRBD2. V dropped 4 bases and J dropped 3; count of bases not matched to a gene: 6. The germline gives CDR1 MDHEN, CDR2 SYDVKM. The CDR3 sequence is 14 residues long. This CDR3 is CASSSRTRDYEQYF. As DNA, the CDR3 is TGTGCCAGCAGTTCCAGGACTAGGGACTACGAGCAGTACTTC.

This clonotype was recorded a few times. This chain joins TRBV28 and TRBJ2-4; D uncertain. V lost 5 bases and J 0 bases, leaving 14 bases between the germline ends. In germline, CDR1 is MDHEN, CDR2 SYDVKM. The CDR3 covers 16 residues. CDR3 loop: CASSPSNILAKNIQYF. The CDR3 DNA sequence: TGTGCCAGCAGTCCCTCCAACATTCTAGCCAAAAACATTCAGTACTTC. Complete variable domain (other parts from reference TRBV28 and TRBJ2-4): DVKVTQSSRYLVKRTGEKVFLECVQDMDHENMFWYRQDPGLGLRLIYFSYDVKMKEKGDIPEGYSVSREKKERFSLILESASTNQTSMYLCASSPSNILAKNIQYFGAGTRLSVL.

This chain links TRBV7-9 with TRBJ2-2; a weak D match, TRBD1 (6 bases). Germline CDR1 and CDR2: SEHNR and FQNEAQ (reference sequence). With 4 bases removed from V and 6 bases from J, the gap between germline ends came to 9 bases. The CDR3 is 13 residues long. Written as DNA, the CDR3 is TGTGCCAGCAGCTCCACAGGGTCCGGGGAGCTGTTTTTT. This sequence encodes CASSSTGSGELFF.

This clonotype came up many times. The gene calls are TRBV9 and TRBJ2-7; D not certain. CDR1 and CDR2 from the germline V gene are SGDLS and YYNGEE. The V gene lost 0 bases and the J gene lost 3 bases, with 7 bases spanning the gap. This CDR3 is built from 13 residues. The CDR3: CASSVEPNYEQYF. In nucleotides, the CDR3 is TGTGCCAGCAGCGTAGAGCCAAACTACGAGCAGTACTTC.

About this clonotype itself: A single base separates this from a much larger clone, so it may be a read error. The CDR3 sequence is CASSYSQTSPLYF. In DNA, the CDR3 is TGTGCCAGCAGTTACTCTCAGACCAGTCCGCTGTACTTC. J is TRBJ2-7 and V is TRBV6-2 or TRBV6-3, with unresolved D. The CDR3 sequence is 13 residues long. V was cut by 0 bases and J by 12 bases, with 15 bases left in between. CDR1 is MNHEY and CDR2 is SVGEGT in the germline V gene.

For the CDR3, the DNA is TGCAGTGCTAGAGATGGGACAGGGAGCGAGCAGTACTTC. It is translated as CSARDGTGSEQYF. This sequence joins TRBV20-1 and TRBJ2-7; 9 bases align to TRBD1. Germline V gene data show CDR1 as DFQATT and CDR2 as SNEGSKA (reference sequence). After removal of 0 bases from V and 6 bases from J, the junction contained 3 bases not matched to a gene. The CDR3 spans 13 residues.

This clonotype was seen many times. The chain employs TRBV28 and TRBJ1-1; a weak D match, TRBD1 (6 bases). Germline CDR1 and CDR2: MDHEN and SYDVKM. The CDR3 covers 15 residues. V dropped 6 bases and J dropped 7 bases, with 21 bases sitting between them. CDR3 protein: CASSPNEGRGSEAFF. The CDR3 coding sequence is TGTGCCAGCAGCCCAAATGAGGGCAGGGGAAGTGAAGCTTTCTTT.

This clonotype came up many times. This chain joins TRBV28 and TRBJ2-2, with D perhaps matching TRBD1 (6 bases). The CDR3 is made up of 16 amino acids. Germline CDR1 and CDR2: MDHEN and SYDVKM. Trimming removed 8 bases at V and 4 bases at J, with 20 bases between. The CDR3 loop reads CASGITGTRFTGELFF. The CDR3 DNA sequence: TGTGCCAGCGGCATAACCGGGACACGGTTCACCGGGGAGCTGTTTTTT.

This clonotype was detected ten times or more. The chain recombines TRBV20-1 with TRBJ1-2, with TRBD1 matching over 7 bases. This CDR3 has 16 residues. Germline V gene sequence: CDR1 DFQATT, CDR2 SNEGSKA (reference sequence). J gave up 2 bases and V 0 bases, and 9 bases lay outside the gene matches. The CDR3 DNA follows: TGCAGTGCTAGAGATGGAAGGGGGCATAGAAACTATGGCTACACCTTC. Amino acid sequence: CSARDGRGHRNYGYTF.

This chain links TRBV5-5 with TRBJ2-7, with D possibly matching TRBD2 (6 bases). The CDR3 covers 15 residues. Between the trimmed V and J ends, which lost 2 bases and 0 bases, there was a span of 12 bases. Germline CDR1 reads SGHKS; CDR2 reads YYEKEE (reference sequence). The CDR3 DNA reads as TGTGCCAGCAGCTTCTTTCCGGAGGGCTCCTACGAGCAGTACTTC. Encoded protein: CASSFFPEGSYEQYF.

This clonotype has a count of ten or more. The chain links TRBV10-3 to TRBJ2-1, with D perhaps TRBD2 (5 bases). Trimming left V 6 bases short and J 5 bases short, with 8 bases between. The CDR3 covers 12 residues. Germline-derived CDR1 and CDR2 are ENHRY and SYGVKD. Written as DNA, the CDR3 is TGTGCCATCAGGAGGGATAACAATGAGCAGTTCTTC. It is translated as CAIRRDNNEQFF.

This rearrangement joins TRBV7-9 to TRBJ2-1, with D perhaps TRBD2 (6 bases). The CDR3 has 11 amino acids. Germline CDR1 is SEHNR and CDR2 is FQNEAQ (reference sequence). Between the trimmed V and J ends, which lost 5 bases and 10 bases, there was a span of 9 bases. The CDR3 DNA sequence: TGTGCCAGCAGCGGGACTGCCGAGCAGTTCTTC. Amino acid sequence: CASSGTAEQFF.

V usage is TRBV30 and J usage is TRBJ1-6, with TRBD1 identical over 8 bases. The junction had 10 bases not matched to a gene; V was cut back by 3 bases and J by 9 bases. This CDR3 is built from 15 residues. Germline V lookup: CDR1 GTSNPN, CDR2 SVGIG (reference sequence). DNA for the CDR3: TGTGCCTGGAGCGCGAGGACAGGGATTGTTTCACCCCTCCACTTT. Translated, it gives CAWSARTGIVSPLHF.

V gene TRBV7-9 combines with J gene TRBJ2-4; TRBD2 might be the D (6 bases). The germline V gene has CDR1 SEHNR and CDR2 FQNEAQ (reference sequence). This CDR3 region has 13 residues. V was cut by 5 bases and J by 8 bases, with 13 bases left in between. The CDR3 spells CASSPPERDIQYF. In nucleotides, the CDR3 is TGTGCCAGCAGCCCCCCTGAGCGGGACATTCAGTACTTC.